A single T cell receptor (beta chain) is shown here with its context. This entry comes from a study of shared clonotypes between healthy human individuals. Clones were read by immunoSEQ multiplex PCR, and TCRdb kept only the in-frame ones, dropping some. In the table there are roughly 450,000 clones, 79% of which are singletons. This CDR3 has 14 amino acids. CDR1 is LGHNA and CDR2 is YSLEER in the germline V gene. Trimming cost V 1 base and J 4 bases, with 10 bases left between them. The source of this sequence is a middle-aged woman in good health. Some clones in this sample may be carry-over from other donors' samples. The chain joins TRBV4-3 to TRBJ1-1; D gene uncertain. What was sequenced was PBMCs. The CDR3 is CASSQVSTGTEAFF. CDR3 bases: TGCGCCAGCAGCCAAGTATCAACGGGCACTGAAGCTTTCTTT.